This TCR beta chain was identified during a study of blood T cells in healthy people across ages. Study-level background: Template switching picked up about one barcoded beta molecule for each two T cells.

Next came a second PCR, run for about 7 to 12 cycles, which used a sample-barcoded 5' primer along with a J-beta primer mix. Each CDR3 protein gets one entry after TCRdb re-called the 5' RACE reads with MiXCR. The table has about 640,000 distinct CDR3 sequences, roughly 31% seen once. Each sample used at least 6 million PBMCs. Of note for this clonotype: Its antigen is unidentified.

Germline CDR1 and CDR2: LGHNA and YSLEER. Trimming cost V 0 bases and J 3 bases, with 20 bases left between them. The CDR3 has 18 residues. General study points: Diversity figures based on one million T cells were deemed too low.

The chain employs TRBV4-3 and TRBJ2-5, with D possibly called TRBD1 or TRBD2 (6 bases each). This receptor was identified in a woman aged 80 or over in good health. Specimen: blood. The CDR3 spells CASSQEFGGQKKKETQYF. CDR3 in DNA: TGCGCCAGCAGCCAAGAGTTCGGGGGCCAAAAAAAAAAAGAGACCCAGTACTTC.